Below are 11 T cell receptor beta chains sequenced from a single sample in a study of blood T cells in healthy people across ages. Sample-barcoded 5' priming and a J-beta primer mix drove a second PCR of about 7 to 12 cycles. Each CDR3 protein gets one entry after TCRdb re-called the 5' RACE reads with MiXCR. The table has approximately 830,000 distinct CDR3 sequences, under 80% seen once. The sequencing input was blood. Source of these receptors: a man aged 25 to 40 in good health.

The gene calls are TRBV2 and TRBJ2-5; 9 nucleotides agree with TRBD1. V was clipped by 3 bases and J by 2 bases; unmatched bases: 4. The CDR3 loop spans 15 amino acids. Germline V gene lookup returns CDR1 SNHLY and CDR2 FYNNEI. The CDR3 loop reads CASSESDRGQETQYF. The DNA for the CDR3 is TGTGCCAGCAGTGAGTCCGACAGGGGGCAAGAGACCCAGTACTTC. The whole variable domain, remainder taken from reference TRBV2 and TRBJ2-5, is EPEVTQTPSHQVTQMGQEVILRCVPISNHLYFYWYRQILGQKVEFLVSFYNNEISEKSEIFDDQFSVERPDGSNFTLKIRSTKLEDSAMYFCASSESDRGQETQYFGPGTRLLVL.

This clonotype has only a few counts. V usage is TRBV6-5 and J usage is TRBJ2-5, with no clear D. There are 13 residues in the CDR3. V was shortened by 5 bases and J by 6 bases, with 13 bases between the two germline ends. Looked up from germline, CDR1 is MNHEY and CDR2 is SVGAGI. As DNA, the CDR3 is TGTGCCAGCAGTGGGAATAGCCGTCAGACCCAGTACTTC. Its protein is CASSGNSRQTQYF.

This clonotype was counted only a few times. The V and J genes are TRBV4-3 and TRBJ2-7; the D is unclear. This CDR3 spans 15 amino acids. The germline V gene encodes CDR1 LGHNA and CDR2 YSLEER. The germline V and J ends were trimmed by 0 bases and 2 bases, with 11 bases remaining between them. The CDR3 protein is CASSQDLAGTYEQYF. Written as DNA, the CDR3 is TGCGCCAGCAGCCAAGATCTCGCCGGTACCTACGAGCAGTACTTC.

This clonotype has just a few counts. V gene TRBV7-2 combines with J gene TRBJ2-5, with TRBD1 identical over 7 bases. The CDR3 runs to 15 residues. V lost 4 bases and J lost 4; bases outside the gene matches: 9. Germline values: CDR1 SGHTA, CDR2 FQGNSA. Here the CDR3 DNA reads TGTGCCAGCAGCTGGTCACAGGGGACCGGAGAGACCCAGTACTTC. Its translation is CASSWSQGTGETQYF.

The chain carries TRBV9 and TRBJ1-6; D gene unclear. CDR1 is SGDLS and CDR2 is YYNGEE in the germline V gene. The CDR3 is made up of 12 amino acids. The ends were cut back, 3 bases at V and 5 bases at J, with 3 bases in the middle. The CDR3 DNA reads as TGTGCCAGCAGCGCAAATAATTCACCCCTCCACTTT. Protein sequence: CASSANNSPLHF.

V gene TRBV2 combines with J gene TRBJ2-3; TRBD1 is a possible D gene (6 bases). This CDR3 has 13 residues. Germline CDR1 is SNHLY and CDR2 is FYNNEI. V dropped 9 bases and J dropped 4 bases, with 14 bases sitting between them. In nucleotides, the CDR3 is TGTGCCAGTCGGACAGACTACTCAGATACGCAGTATTTT. Its translation: CASRTDYSDTQYF.

The genes are TRBV5-6 and TRBJ1-2; D not certain. Looked up from germline, CDR1 is SGHDT and CDR2 is YYEEEE. Trimming took 2 bases from V and 3 from J, leaving 11 bases between them. The CDR3 consists of 14 residues. CDR3 DNA sequence: TGTGCCAGCAGCTTACCGACCGGATACTATGGCTACACCTTC. Translating gives CASSLPTGYYGYTF.

This clonotype came up a few times. V and J are TRBV7-2 and TRBJ1-2, with TRBD1 as a possible D gene (5 bases). V dropped 1 base and J dropped 4 bases, with 10 bases sitting between them. The germline V gene encodes CDR1 SGHTA and CDR2 FQGNSA. CDR3 length equals 14 residues. The chain's CDR3 is CASSLDIRAYGYTF. The CDR3 DNA follows: TGTGCCAGCAGCTTAGATATCAGGGCCTATGGCTACACCTTC.

J is TRBJ2-5 and V is TRBV6-1, with a tentative D call TRBD2 (6 bases). V lost 7 bases and J 2 bases, leaving 26 bases between the germline ends. This CDR3 is built from 18 residues. Per the germline V gene, CDR1 is MNHNS and CDR2 is SASEGT. The CDR3 loop reads CASTSPSGRGGGQETQYF. CDR3 bases: TGTGCCAGCACCTCTCCATCCGGGCGGGGAGGAGGTCAAGAGACCCAGTACTTC.

At least ten counts were recorded for this clonotype. V and J are TRBV7-3 and TRBJ2-3, with 8 bases aligning to TRBD1. CDR3 length: 14 residues. CDR1 and CDR2 from the germline V gene are SGHTA and FQGTGA. With V trimmed by 11 bases and J by 0 bases, 7 bases remained unmatched. CDR3 residues: CAGPGTGSTDTQYF. CDR3 sequence (DNA): TGTGCCGGTCCCGGGACAGGTAGCACAGATACGCAGTATTTT.

This clonotype was counted between two and nine times. The chain uses TRBV6-2 or TRBV6-3 and TRBJ2-1; 10 bases are shared with TRBD2. The CDR3 is 15 amino acids. Germline V gene sequence: CDR1 MNHEY, CDR2 SVGEGT. Trimming cost V 8 bases and J 7 bases; bases outside gene matches: 11. The CDR3 spells CASERGASGRNEQFF. The CDR3 DNA reads as TGTGCCAGCGAAAGGGGGGCTAGCGGGAGAAATGAGCAGTTCTTC.